This T cell receptor beta chain was identified during a study of T cell repertoires in cytomegalovirus infection. On the study more broadly: The authors relied on CMV epitopes, both recently identified HLA-C-restricted and well-studied HLA-B-restricted. General study findings and limits: Ex vivo, HLA-C-restricted CMV-specific TCR beta clonotypes prevailed over the rest of the response.

TCRdb reprocessed the reads via MiXCR and lists one record per CDR3 protein. The repertoire includes some 800,000 distinct CDR3 sequences, about 29% of them detected once, and roughly 13% sits in the top ten. Concerning this clonotype itself: Its antigen remains unknown.

The germline CDR1 and CDR2 sequences are SGHAT and FQNNGV. This CDR3 is built from 17 residues. Unmatched junction bases numbered 8, after V lost 5 bases and J lost 2 bases. Sequenced material: cultured CD8+ T cells from PBMCs, taken from culture after CMV antigen stimulation. The V and J genes are TRBV11-2 and TRBJ2-3; 12 bases map to TRBD2. This TCR came from a human donor in good health (CMV status not recorded). Some clones in this sample may be carry-over from other donors' samples. The CDR3 here is CASSDRLAGDFTDTQYF. The CDR3 coding sequence is TGTGCCAGCAGCGACAGACTAGCGGGGGATTTCACAGATACGCAGTATTTT.